The entry below gives a single T cell receptor beta chain sequence along with its context. What it binds is not known. Vbeta (60) and Jbeta (13) primers were used in the PCR. Using immunoSEQ multiplex PCR, the repertoire was profiled, and TCRdb retains in-frame clones only, with some absent. The sample has 60,000 to 65,000 clones, about 87% seen once; the top ten hold 1.4%. The sample originates from a study of cytomegalovirus exposure and HLA in healthy donors. Germline-derived CDR1 and CDR2 are GTSNPN and SVGIG (reference sequence). V was cut by 0 bases and J by 1 base, with 12 bases left in between. The CDR3 extends over 15 amino acids. Study-level points and caveats: In vitro confirmation showed a few CMV-associated chains to be CMV antigen specific.

This receptor was identified in a man younger than 30 in good health and CMV-seronegative. The chain is built from TRBV30 and TRBJ1-2; D is ambiguous. Sequencing was carried out using PBMCs. The CDR3 region has the DNA TGTGCCTGGAGTGTAGGAGGTTCACTTAACTATGGCTACACCTTC. Translating it yields CAWSVGGSLNYGYTF.